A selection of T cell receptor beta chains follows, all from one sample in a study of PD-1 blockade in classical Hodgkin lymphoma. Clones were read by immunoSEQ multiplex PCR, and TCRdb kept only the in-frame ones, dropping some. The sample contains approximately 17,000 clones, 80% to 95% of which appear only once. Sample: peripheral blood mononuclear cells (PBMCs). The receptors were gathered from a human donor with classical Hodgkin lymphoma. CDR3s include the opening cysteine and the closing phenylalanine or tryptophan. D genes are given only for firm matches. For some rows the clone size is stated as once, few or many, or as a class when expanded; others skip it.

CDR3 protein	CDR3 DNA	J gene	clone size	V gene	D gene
CASSEQEGYGYTF	TGTGCCAGCAGTGAACAGGAGGGGTATGGCTACACCTTC	TRBJ1-2	NA	TRBV6-1	NA
CASLGTHREEKLFF	TGTGCCAGTCTAGGTACGCACAGGGAGGAAAAACTGTTTTTT	TRBJ1-4	NA	TRBV28	NA
CASTLIAGGRGGELFF	TGTGCCAGCACCCTCATAGCGGGAGGGCGTGGCGGGGAGCTGTTTTTT	TRBJ2-2	NA	TRBV11-2	TRBD2
CASSMRRLAGDNEQFF	TGTGCCAGTAGTATGAGGAGGCTAGCGGGAGACAATGAGCAGTTCTTC	TRBJ2-1	NA	TRBV19	TRBD2
CASSLWTSGRLTYNEQFF	TGTGCCAGCAGCTTGTGGACTAGCGGGAGGTTGACCTACAATGAGCAGTTCTTC	TRBJ2-1	NA	TRBV5-5	TRBD2
CASSIGPFVYYEQYF	TGTGCCAGTAGTATAGGACCTTTCGTTTACTACGAGCAGTACTTC	TRBJ2-7	NA	TRBV19	NA
CAISEPSTGGVGELFF	TGTGCCATCAGTGAGCCGTCTACGGGGGGTGTCGGGGAGCTGTTTTTT	TRBJ2-2	NA	TRBV10-3	TRBD2
CASSELASEQFF	TGTGCCAGCAGCGAACTAGCGTCTGAGCAGTTCTTC	TRBJ2-1	NA	TRBV11-2	TRBD2
CASSGGLGDNQPQHF	TGTGCCAGCAGTGGGGGGCTCGGGGATAATCAGCCCCAGCATTTT	TRBJ1-5	few	TRBV25-1	NA
CASSLPTGELFF	TGTGCCAGCAGCTTACCCACCGGGGAGCTGTTTTTT	TRBJ2-2	NA	TRBV5-4	NA
CAWSGLAGAEQFF	TGTGCCTGGAGTGGACTAGCGGGAGCCGAGCAGTTCTTC	TRBJ2-1	NA	TRBV30	TRBD2
CASRVQTSYEQYF	TGTGCCAGCAGGGTGCAAACTTCCTACGAGCAGTACTTC	TRBJ2-7	NA	TRBV27	NA
CAISGLGDEQYF	TGTGCCATCAGTGGTTTGGGGGACGAGCAGTACTTC	TRBJ2-7	NA	TRBV10-3	NA
CASTKKVTRGSNQPQHF	TGTGCCAGCACCAAAAAGGTGACACGAGGGAGCAATCAGCCCCAGCATTTT	TRBJ1-5	NA	TRBV2	NA
CASSPTLPGGAGNEQFF	TGCGCCAGCAGCCCGACGCTTCCGGGGGGCGCGGGAAATGAGCAGTTCTTC	TRBJ2-1	NA	TRBV5-1	NA
CASSLGRLAGAYEQYF	TGTGCCAGCAGCTTAGGTCGGCTAGCGGGAGCCTACGAGCAGTACTTC	TRBJ2-7	NA	TRBV7-9	TRBD2
CASSLSHKDEQYF	TGTGCCAGCAGCTTATCTCATAAAGACGAGCAGTACTTC	TRBJ2-7	NA	TRBV7-6	NA
CASSGGQPGQPQHF	TGTGCCAGCAGTGGCGGACAGCCTGGACAGCCCCAGCATTTT	TRBJ1-5	NA	TRBV25-1	NA
CASSFLETQYF	TGTGCCAGCAGCTTTTTGGAGACCCAGTACTTC	TRBJ2-5	NA	TRBV5-4	NA
CASAYSYEQYF	TGTGCCAGCGCTTACTCCTACGAGCAGTACTTC	TRBJ2-7	NA	TRBV2	NA
CASSEHSGLAENNEQFF	TGTGCCAGCAGTGAACATTCGGGACTAGCGGAAAACAATGAGCAGTTCTTC	TRBJ2-1	NA	TRBV25-1	TRBD2
CASSFGPPQFF	TGTGCCAGCAGCTTCGGACCCCCGCAGTTCTTC	TRBJ2-1	NA	TRBV13	NA
CAWKPVGSLRIEQYF	TGTGCCTGGAAACCTGTAGGTTCCCTGAGGATCGAGCAGTACTTC	TRBJ2-7	NA	TRBV30	NA
CASSPSSGTIDEQFF	TGTGCCAGCAGTCCGTCTAGCGGAACAATAGATGAGCAGTTCTTC	TRBJ2-1	NA	TRBV6-1	TRBD2
CASSYPGLQETQYF	TGTGCCAGCAGTTACCCGGGACTACAAGAGACCCAGTACTTC	TRBJ2-5	NA	TRBV6-6	TRBD2
CATGTANQPQHF	TGTGCTACCGGGACAGCGAATCAGCCCCAGCATTTT	TRBJ1-5	NA	TRBV25-1	TRBD1
CASSQESRAGETQYF	TGTGCCAGCAGCCAAGAAAGCAGGGCCGGGGAGACCCAGTACTTC	TRBJ2-5	NA	TRBV4-2	NA
CAWRKSGVDSYNEQFF	TGTGCCTGGAGGAAAAGCGGAGTGGACTCCTACAATGAGCAGTTCTTC	TRBJ2-1	NA	TRBV30	NA
CATRPKAEADTQYF	TGTGCCACCAGACCTAAGGCAGAGGCAGATACGCAGTATTTT	TRBJ2-3	once	TRBV15	NA
CSVGPGQPNEKLFF	TGCAGCGTCGGACCGGGACAGCCTAATGAAAAACTGTTTTTT	TRBJ1-4	NA	TRBV29-1	TRBD1
CSVSPKGTVPEAFF	TGCAGCGTTTCACCGAAGGGGACGGTCCCTGAAGCTTTCTTT	TRBJ1-1	NA	TRBV29-1	NA
CASKVGSYEQYF	TGTGCCAGCAAGGTCGGGAGCTACGAGCAGTACTTC	TRBJ2-7	few	TRBV6-1	NA
CASSSLDTDTQYF	TGCGCCAGCAGCTCCCTAGACACAGATACGCAGTATTTT	TRBJ2-3	NA	TRBV5-1	NA
CAISEPDSTSPLHF	TGTGCCATCAGTGAGCCCGACAGTACTTCACCCCTCCACTTT	TRBJ1-6	NA	TRBV10-3	NA
CASSLETDFNTEAFF	TGTGCCAGCAGCTTAGAAACAGATTTTAACACTGAAGCTTTCTTT	TRBJ1-1	NA	TRBV7-9	NA
CASSDVGGRVAFF	TGTGCCAGCAGTGACGTCGGGGGAAGAGTGGCTTTCTTT	TRBJ1-1	NA	TRBV25-1	NA
CASRTDGGSSYEQYF	TGTGCCAGCAGGACGGACGGCGGGAGCTCCTACGAGCAGTACTTC	TRBJ2-7	NA	TRBV2	TRBD2
CASSLLRGNEQFF	TGTGCCAGCTCACTACTTAGGGGCAATGAGCAGTTCTTC	TRBJ2-1	NA	TRBV18	NA
CASSGQVEETQYF	TGTGCCAGCAGCGGACAGGTTGAAGAGACCCAGTACTTC	TRBJ2-5	NA	TRBV5-4	TRBD1
CATSTEGRGYTGELFF	TGTGCCACCAGCACCGAGGGCAGGGGGTACACCGGGGAGCTGTTTTTT	TRBJ2-2	NA	TRBV15	TRBD1
CSVEGIGGTEAFF	TGCAGCGTTGAGGGGATCGGAGGCACTGAAGCTTTCTTT	TRBJ1-1	NA	TRBV29-1	NA
CASSLVGLGTGELFF	TGTGCCAGCAGCTTAGTGGGGTTGGGCACCGGGGAGCTGTTTTTT	TRBJ2-2	NA	TRBV7-8	NA
CASSPPGTGNSGANVLTF	TGCGCCAGCAGCCCTCCCGGGACGGGTAACTCTGGGGCCAACGTCCTGACTTTC	TRBJ2-6	NA	TRBV5-1	NA
CARESARREAFF	TGTGCCAGAGAGTCCGCCCGGAGGGAAGCTTTCTTT	TRBJ1-1	NA	TRBV2	NA
CASSELMLAASPTDTQYF	TGTGCCAGCAGTGAACTTATGCTAGCGGCCAGCCCCACAGATACGCAGTATTTT	TRBJ2-3	NA	TRBV6-1	TRBD2